This record covers a single TCR beta chain. The multiple sclerosis controls comprised treatment-naive patients whose relapsing-remitting disease was stable or active. The data were obtained in a study of CD8 T cells in Susac syndrome. RNA amounts of roughly 0.5 to 1 ug underwent reverse transcription with random hexamers. TCRdb fed the immunoSEQ multiplex PCR reads into MiXCR, producing one record per CDR3 protein. The data show 190,000 or so distinct CDR3 sequences, 95% seen once. Germline CDR1 is LNHDA and CDR2 is SQIVND (reference sequence). V gave up 6 bases and J gave up 4 bases; unmatched junction bases: 9. The CDR3 sequence is 15 residues long.

Sequencing input: CD4+ T cells from PBMCs. The TCR was taken from a human donor with multiple sclerosis. This chain connects TRBV19 to TRBJ1-2; 9 positions agree with TRBD1. CDR3 DNA: TGTGCCAGTAGCCCTCCGGGACAGGGCTTCTATGGCTACACCTTC. Translation: CASSPPGQGFYGYTF.